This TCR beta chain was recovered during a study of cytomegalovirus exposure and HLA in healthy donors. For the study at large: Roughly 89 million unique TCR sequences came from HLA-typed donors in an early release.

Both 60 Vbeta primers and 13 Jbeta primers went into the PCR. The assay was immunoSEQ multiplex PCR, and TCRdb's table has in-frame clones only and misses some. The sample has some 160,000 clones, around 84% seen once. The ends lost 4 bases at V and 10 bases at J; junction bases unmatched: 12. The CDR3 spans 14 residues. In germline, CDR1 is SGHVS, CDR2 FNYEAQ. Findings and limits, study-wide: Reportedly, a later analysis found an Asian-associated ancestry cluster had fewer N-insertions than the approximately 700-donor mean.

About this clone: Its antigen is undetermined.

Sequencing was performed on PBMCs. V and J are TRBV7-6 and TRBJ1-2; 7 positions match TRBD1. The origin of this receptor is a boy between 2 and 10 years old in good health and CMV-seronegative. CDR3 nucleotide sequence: TGTGCCAGCAGCTCGAGCTTTCCGACAGGGTCCTACACCTTC. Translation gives CASSSSFPTGSYTF.